This T cell receptor (beta chain) was retrieved from a study of CD8 T cells in Susac syndrome. In germline, CDR1 is SGDLS, CDR2 YYNGEE. Trimming removed 4 bases at V and 0 bases at J, with 14 bases between. This CDR3 region has 16 residues. TEMRA cells were FACS-enriched and CD8+ and CD4+ T cells negatively isolated. With random hexamers, reverse transcription was performed on about 0.5 to 1 ug of RNA. Multiplex PCR with immunoSEQ amplified the TCR beta CDR3 across 54 Vbeta and 13 Jbeta. One entry per CDR3 protein results from TCRdb running MiXCR on the immunoSEQ multiplex PCR reads. The table shows about 140,000 distinct CDR3 sequences, with about 95% occurring only once.

V and J are TRBV9 and TRBJ2-1, with a weak D call TRBD2 (6 bases). Sequenced input: CD4+ T cells from PBMCs. The receptor comes from a human donor with multiple sclerosis. CDR3 residues: CASSPSSDASYNEQFF. The CDR3, as DNA: TGTGCCAGCAGCCCATCTAGCGACGCCTCCTACAATGAGCAGTTCTTC.